Each of the 15 T cell receptor beta chains below was sequenced from the same sample in a study of regulatory T cells in long-lasting Graves disease. Assembly of TCR beta libraries relied on iRepertoire HTBI primers together with Arm-PCR of CDR3 regions. TCRdb re-called the multiplex PCR reads with MiXCR, one entry per CDR3 protein. This table has hundreds of thousands of distinct CDR3 sequences, 15% to 19% appearing once. Indicated time point: newly diagnosed GD, antithyroid drugs for less than 3 months. RNA isolated from PBMCs was used to make the TCR library. Sequencing used peripheral blood mononuclear cells (PBMCs), obtained at new diagnosis, from a patient treated with antithyroid drugs. The receptors derive from a female donor with Graves disease.

This clonotype showed up many times. The genes are TRBV12-3 or TRBV12-4 and TRBJ2-7, with TRBD2 as a possible D gene (5 bases). This CDR3 contains 14 residues. Trimming took 3 bases from V and 6 from J, leaving 15 bases between them. Here the CDR3 reads CASSFDLGVGEQYF. CDR3 bases: TGTGCCAGCAGTTTTGATCTCGGGGTGGGCGAGCAGTACTTC.

Many counts were recorded for this clonotype. This chain uses TRBV29-1 with TRBJ2-1, with TRBD1 matching 8 bases. V was pared by 5 bases and J by 0 bases, with 6 bases of the junction left unmatched. CDR1 is SQVTM and CDR2 is ANQGSEA in the germline V gene. The CDR3 runs 15 residues. In nucleotides, the CDR3 is TGCAGCGTTCCACCAGGGGGCGCCTCCTACAATGAGCAGTTCTTC. Amino acids: CSVPPGGASYNEQFF.

This clonotype was observed a few times. The CDR3 spells CASWSPDTPDAFF. CDR3 nucleotides: TGTGCCAGTTGGAGTCCCGATACACCCGATGCTTTCTTT. The chain combines TRBV12-3 or TRBV12-4 with TRBJ1-1; no firm D call. The V end lost 9 bases, the J end lost 11 bases, and 22 bases lay between the germline ends. The CDR3 runs to 13 residues.

This clonotype was recorded many times. The chain carries TRBV30 and TRBJ2-1, with 10 bases aligning to TRBD2. Trimming removed 4 bases from V and 8 bases from J; junction bases left unmatched: 2. The CDR3 has 12 amino acids. Germline V gives CDR1 GTSNPN, CDR2 SVGIG (reference sequence). The CDR3 nucleotides are TGTGCCTGGACTAGCGGGAGTTATGAGCAGTTCTTC. Translating gives CAWTSGSYEQFF.

The V call is TRBV6-9, the J call TRBJ1-5, with a weak D call TRBD1 (5 bases). CDR1 and CDR2 from the germline V gene are MNHGY and SVAAGI. The CDR3 spans 13 residues. Between the trimmed V and J ends, which lost 3 bases and 10 bases, there was a span of 13 bases. CDR3 nucleotide sequence: TGTGCCAGCAGTTACGGGGCACGCAGCCCCCAGCATTTT. It encodes CASSYGARSPQHF.

Ten or more counts support this clonotype. The chain is built from TRBV20-1 and TRBJ2-7, with 10 bases that match TRBD1. Germline V gene data show CDR1 as DFQATT and CDR2 as SNEGSKA (reference sequence). The junction had 8 bases not matched to a gene; V was cut back by 4 bases and J by 2 bases. The CDR3 totals 15 residues. The CDR3 DNA follows: TGCAGTGCTAATAGACAGGGGGCAGGGCCCTACGAGCAGTACTTC. Residues: CSANRQGAGPYEQYF.

A note on this clonotype: The junction differs from germline at one of its ends, possibly a read error. This sequence joins TRBV28 and TRBJ2-7, with a possible D match to TRBD1 (6 bases). CDR1 and CDR2 (germline): MDHEN, SYDVKM. This CDR3 has 12 residues. CDR3 sequence reads: CASGQERQVQDF. The CDR3, as DNA: TGTGCCAGCGGGCAAGAAAGACAGGTTCAGGACTTC.

This clonotype was seen a few times. CDR3 coding DNA: TGTGCCACCAGTGACCGGGGGACTAGCGGTACAGATACGCAGTATTTT. Its protein product is CATSDRGTSGTDTQYF. The V gene is TRBV24-1, the J gene TRBJ2-3, with TRBD2 matching 11 bases. V lost 4 bases to trimming and J lost 3 bases; unmatched junction nucleotides: 5. This CDR3 comprises 16 residues. CDR1 is KGHDR and CDR2 is SFDVKD in the germline V gene.

The chain employs TRBV19 and TRBJ2-7, with D perhaps TRBD1 (6 bases). Germline-derived CDR1 and CDR2 are LNHDA and SQIVND (reference sequence). The CDR3 totals 14 residues. The ends were cut back, 0 bases at V and 6 bases at J, with 12 bases in the middle. The CDR3 reads CASSIDPRGTEQYF. DNA of the CDR3: TGTGCCAGTAGTATAGATCCTAGGGGGACCGAGCAGTACTTC.

This clonotype was counted only a few times. The chain couples TRBV12-3 or TRBV12-4 to TRBJ1-2; perhaps TRBD1 as D (6 bases). This CDR3 region has 14 residues. V was clipped by 6 bases and J by 4 bases, with 15 bases between them. The CDR3 loop reads CASSPLSGVYGYTF. CDR3 nucleotide sequence: TGTGCCAGCAGCCCCCTTTCAGGGGTCTATGGCTACACCTTC.

Only a few counts were recorded for this clonotype. The chain uses TRBV19 and TRBJ1-5; D is ambiguous. This CDR3 has 14 amino acids. Germline assignment: CDR1 LNHDA and CDR2 SQIVND (reference sequence). With 3 bases removed from V and 2 bases from J, the gap between germline ends came to 8 bases. CDR3 sequence reads: CASSIRQGNQPQHF. The CDR3 DNA reads TGTGCCAGTAGTATTAGGCAGGGCAATCAGCCCCAGCATTTT.

For this clonotype: A much larger clonotype is one base distant, so this may be a read error. This sequence joins TRBV10-1 and TRBJ1-1; 7 nucleotides align to TRBD1. The CDR3 sequence is 16 residues long. The germline V gene has CDR1 WNHNN and CDR2 SYGVQD (reference sequence). CDR3 in DNA: TGCGCCAGCCGCCAACGGTCGGACAGGAGGTGCACTGAAACTTTCTTT. The encoded protein is CASRQRSDRRCTETFF.

The rearrangement uses TRBV7-2 and TRBJ1-1; D is uncertain. CDR1 is SGHTA, CDR2 FQGNSA, per germline. This CDR3 comprises 13 residues. Trimming left V 3 bases short and J 3 bases short, with 8 bases between. The CDR3: CASSFSGDTEAFF. DNA of the CDR3: TGTGCCAGCAGCTTCAGTGGGGACACTGAAGCTTTCTTT.

The rearrangement uses TRBV4-1 and TRBJ2-4, with 8 positions matching TRBD2. Per the germline V gene, CDR1 is MGHRA and CDR2 is YSYEKL. The CDR3 is 14 amino acids. J gave up 5 bases and V 4 bases, and 4 bases lay outside the gene matches. The CDR3 coding sequence is TGCGCCAGCAGCCCGGGACTAGTTGAAAACATTCAGTACTTC. It yields the protein CASSPGLVENIQYF.

This clonotype showed up many times. CDR3 DNA: TGCGCCAGCAGCGAGCCTAGCACAGATACGCAGTATTTT. This translates into CASSEPSTDTQYF. The chain joins TRBV10-1 to TRBJ2-3; D gene unclear. The V end was cut by 6 bases, the J end by 0 bases, with 7 bases between. This CDR3 has 13 amino acids. From germline, CDR1 is WNHNN and CDR2 SYGVQD (reference sequence).